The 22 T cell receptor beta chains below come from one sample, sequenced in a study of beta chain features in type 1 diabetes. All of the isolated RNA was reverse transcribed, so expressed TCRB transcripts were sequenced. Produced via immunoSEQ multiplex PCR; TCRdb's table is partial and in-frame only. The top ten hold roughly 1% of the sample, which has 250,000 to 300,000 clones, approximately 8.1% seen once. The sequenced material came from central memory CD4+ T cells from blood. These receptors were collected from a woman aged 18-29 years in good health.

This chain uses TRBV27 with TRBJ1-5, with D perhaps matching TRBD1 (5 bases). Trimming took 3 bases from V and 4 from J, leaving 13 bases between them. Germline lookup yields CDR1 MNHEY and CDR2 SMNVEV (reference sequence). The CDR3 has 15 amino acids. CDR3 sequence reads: CASSFVGRANQPQHF. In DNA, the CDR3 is TGTGCCAGCAGTTTTGTTGGCAGGGCAAATCAGCCCCAGCATTTT.

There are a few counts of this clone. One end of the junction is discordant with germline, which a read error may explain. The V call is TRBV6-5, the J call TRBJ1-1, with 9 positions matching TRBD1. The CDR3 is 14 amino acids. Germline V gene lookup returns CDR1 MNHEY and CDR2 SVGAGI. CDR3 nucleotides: TGTGCCAGCAGACCCGGACAGGGGAACGCTGAAGCTTTCTTT. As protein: CASRPGQGNAEAFF.

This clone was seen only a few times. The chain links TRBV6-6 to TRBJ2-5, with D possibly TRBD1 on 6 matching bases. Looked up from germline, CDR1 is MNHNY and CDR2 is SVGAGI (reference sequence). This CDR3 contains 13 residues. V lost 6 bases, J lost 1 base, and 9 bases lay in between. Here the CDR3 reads CASRRTVQETQYF. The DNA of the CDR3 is TGTGCCAGCAGACGGACAGTCCAAGAGACCCAGTACTTC.

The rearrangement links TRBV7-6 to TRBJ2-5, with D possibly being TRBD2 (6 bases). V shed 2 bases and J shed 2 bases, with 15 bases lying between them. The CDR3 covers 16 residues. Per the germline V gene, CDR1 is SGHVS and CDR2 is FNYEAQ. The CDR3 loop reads CASSLQWGRGQETQYF. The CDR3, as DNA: TGTGCCAGCAGCTTACAATGGGGACGGGGGCAAGAGACCCAGTACTTC.

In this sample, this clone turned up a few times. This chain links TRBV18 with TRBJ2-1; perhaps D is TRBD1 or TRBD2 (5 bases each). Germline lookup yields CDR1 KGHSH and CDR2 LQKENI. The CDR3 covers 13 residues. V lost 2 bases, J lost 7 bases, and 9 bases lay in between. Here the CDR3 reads CASSPIGENEQFF. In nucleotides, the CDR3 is TGTGCCAGCTCACCAATAGGGGAGAATGAGCAGTTCTTC.

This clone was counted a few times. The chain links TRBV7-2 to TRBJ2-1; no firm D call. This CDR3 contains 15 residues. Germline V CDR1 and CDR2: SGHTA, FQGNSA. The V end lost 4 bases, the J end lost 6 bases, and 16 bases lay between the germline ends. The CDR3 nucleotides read TGTGCCAGCAGCTCTCCATGGCCTAGAACCAATGAGCAGTTCTTC. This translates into CASSSPWPRTNEQFF.

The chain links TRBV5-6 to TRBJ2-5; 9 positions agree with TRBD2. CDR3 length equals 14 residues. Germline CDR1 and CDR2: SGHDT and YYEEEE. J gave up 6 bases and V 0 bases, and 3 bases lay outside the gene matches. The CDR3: CASSLGGRGKTQYF. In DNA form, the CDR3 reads TGTGCCAGCAGCTTGGGCGGGAGGGGAAAGACCCAGTACTTC.

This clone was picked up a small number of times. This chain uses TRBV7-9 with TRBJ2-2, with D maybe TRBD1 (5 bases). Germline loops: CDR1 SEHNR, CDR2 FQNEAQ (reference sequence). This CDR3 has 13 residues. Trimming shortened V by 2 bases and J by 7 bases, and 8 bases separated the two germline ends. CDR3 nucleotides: TGTGCCAGCAGCTTACAGGGTCACGGGGAGCTGTTTTTT. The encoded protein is CASSLQGHGELFF. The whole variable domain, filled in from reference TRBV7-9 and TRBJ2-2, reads DTGVSQNPRHKITKRGQNVTFRCDPISEHNRLYWYRQTLGQGPEFLTYFQNEAQLEKSRLLSDRFSAERPKGSFSTLEIQRTEQGDSAMYLCASSLQGHGELFFGEGSRLTVL.

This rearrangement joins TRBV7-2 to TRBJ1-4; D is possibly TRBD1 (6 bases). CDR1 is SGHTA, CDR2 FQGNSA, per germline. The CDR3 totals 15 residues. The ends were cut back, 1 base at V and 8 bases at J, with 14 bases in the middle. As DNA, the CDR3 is TGTGCCAGCAGCTTAGGCCCAGGGGAACGAGAAAAACTGTTTTTT. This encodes CASSLGPGEREKLFF. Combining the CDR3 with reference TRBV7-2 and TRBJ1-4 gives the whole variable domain GAGVSQSPSNKVTEKGKDVELRCDPISGHTALYWYRQSLGQGLEFLIYFQGNSAPDKSGLPSDRFSAERTGGSVSTLTIQRTQQEDSAVYLCASSLGPGEREKLFFGSGTQLSVL.

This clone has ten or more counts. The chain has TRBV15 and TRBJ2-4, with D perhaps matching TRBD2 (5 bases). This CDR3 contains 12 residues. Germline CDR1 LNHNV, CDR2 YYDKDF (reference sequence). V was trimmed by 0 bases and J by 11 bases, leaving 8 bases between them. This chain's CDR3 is CATSRDIGVQYF. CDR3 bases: TGTGCCACCAGCAGAGATATCGGGGTTCAGTACTTC.

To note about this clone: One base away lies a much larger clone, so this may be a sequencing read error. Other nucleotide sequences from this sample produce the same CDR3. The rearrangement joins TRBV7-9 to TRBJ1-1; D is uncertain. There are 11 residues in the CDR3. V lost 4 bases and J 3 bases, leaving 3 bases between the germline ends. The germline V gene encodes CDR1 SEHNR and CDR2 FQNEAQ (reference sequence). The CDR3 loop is CASSSYTEAFF. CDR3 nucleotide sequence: TGTGCCAGCAGCTCGTACACTGAAGCTTTCTTT.

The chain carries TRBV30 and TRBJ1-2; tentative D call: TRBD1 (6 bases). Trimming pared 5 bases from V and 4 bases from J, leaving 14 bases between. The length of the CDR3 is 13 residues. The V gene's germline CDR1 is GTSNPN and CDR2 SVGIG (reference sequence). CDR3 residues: CAWALGGVYGYTF. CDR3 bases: TGTGCCTGGGCCCTAGGGGGGGTCTATGGCTACACCTTC. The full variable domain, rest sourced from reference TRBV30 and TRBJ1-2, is SQTIHQWPATLVQPVGSPLSLECTVEGTSNPNLYWYRQAAGRGLQLLFYSVGIGQISSEVPQNLSASRPQDRQFILSSKKLLLSDSGFYLCAWALGGVYGYTFGSGTRLTVV.

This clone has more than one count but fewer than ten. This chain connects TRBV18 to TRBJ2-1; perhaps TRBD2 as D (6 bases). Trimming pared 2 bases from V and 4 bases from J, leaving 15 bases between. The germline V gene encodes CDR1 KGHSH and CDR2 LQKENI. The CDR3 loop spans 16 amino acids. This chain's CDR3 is CASSPASGGRYNEQFF. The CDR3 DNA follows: TGTGCCAGCTCACCAGCTTCCGGAGGGAGGTACAATGAGCAGTTCTTC.

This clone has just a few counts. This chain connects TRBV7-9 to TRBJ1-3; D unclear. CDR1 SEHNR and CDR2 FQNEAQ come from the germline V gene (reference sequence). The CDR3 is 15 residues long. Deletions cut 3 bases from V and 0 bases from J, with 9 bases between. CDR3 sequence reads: CASSFNVGSGNTIYF. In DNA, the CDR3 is TGTGCCAGCAGCTTTAACGTAGGCTCTGGAAACACCATATATTTT.

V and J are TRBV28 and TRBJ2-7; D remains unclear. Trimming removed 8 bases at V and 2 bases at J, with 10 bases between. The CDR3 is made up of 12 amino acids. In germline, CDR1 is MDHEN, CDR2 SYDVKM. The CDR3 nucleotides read TGTGCCAGCTCGAAGATTACCTACGAGCAGTACGTC. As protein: CASSKITYEQYV.

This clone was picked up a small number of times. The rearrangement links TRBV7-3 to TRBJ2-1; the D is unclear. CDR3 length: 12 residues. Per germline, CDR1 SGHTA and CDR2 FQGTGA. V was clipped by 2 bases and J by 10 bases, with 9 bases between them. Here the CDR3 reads CASSLAVSEQFF. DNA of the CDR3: TGTGCCAGCAGCTTAGCGGTCTCCGAGCAGTTCTTC.

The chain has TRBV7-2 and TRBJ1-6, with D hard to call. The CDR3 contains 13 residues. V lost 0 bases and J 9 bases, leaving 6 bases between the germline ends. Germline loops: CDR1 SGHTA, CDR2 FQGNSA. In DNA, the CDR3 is TGTGCCAGCAGCTTAGCAAGCTTTTCACCCCTCCACTTT. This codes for CASSLASFSPLHF.

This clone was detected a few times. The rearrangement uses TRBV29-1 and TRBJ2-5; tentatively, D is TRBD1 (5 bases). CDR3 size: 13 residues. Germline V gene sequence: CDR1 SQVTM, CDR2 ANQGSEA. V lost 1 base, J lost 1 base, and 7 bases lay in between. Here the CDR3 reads CSVEGQPQETQYF. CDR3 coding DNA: TGCAGCGTTGAAGGACAGCCCCAAGAGACCCAGTACTTC.

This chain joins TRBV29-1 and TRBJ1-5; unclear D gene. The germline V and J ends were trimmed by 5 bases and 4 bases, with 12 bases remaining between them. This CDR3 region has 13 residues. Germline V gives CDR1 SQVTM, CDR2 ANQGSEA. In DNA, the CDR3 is TGCAGCGTTCAGGACGGGATAAATCAGCCCCAGCATTTT. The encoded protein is CSVQDGINQPQHF.

The CDR3 DNA reads TGTGCCAGCACCACGTGGCCGGGAGGCTACACCTTC. Encoded protein: CASTTWPGGYTF. The chain combines TRBV6-5 with TRBJ1-2; D is ambiguous. With 7 bases removed from V and 8 bases from J, the gap between germline ends came to 14 bases. The germline CDR1 and CDR2 sequences are MNHEY and SVGAGI. The CDR3 is 12 amino acids.

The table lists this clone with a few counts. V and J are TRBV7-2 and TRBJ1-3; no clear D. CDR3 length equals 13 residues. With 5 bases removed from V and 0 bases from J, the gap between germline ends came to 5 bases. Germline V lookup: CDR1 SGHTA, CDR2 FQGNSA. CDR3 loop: CASSAASGNTIYF. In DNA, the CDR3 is TGTGCCAGCAGCGCCGCCTCTGGAAACACCATATATTTT.

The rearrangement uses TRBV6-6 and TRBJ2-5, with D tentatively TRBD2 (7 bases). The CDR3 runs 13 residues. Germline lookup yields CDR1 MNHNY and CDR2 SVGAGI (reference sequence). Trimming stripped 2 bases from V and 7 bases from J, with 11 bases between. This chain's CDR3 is CASSYQRGGTQYF. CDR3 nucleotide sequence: TGTGCCAGCAGTTACCAGAGGGGGGGGACCCAGTACTTC.